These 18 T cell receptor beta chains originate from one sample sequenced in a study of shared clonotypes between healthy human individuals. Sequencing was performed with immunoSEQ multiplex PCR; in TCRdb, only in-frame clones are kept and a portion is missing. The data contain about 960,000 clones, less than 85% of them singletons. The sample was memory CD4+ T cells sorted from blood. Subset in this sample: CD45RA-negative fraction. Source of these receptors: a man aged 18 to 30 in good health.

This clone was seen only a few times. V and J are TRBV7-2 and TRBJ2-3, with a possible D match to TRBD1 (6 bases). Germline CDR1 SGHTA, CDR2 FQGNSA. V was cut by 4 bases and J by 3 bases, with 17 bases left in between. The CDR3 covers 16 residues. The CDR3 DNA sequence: TGTGCCAGCAGCTCAACGCGGACAGCAGGGACAGATACGCAGTATTTT. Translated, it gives CASSSTRTAGTDTQYF.

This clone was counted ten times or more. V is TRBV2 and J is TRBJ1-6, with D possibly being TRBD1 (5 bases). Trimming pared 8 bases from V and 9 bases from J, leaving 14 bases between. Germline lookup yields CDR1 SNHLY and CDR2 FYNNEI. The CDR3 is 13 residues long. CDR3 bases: TGTGCCAGCTCGTGGGGGTACGGTTCACCCCTCCACTTT. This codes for CASSWGYGSPLHF.

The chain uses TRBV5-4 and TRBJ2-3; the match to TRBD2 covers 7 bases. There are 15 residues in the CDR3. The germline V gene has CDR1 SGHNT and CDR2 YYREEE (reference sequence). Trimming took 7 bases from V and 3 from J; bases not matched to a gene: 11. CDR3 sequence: CASAGGAGETDTQYF. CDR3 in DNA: TGTGCCAGCGCCGGAGGCGCGGGAGAAACAGATACGCAGTATTTT.

For the CDR3, the DNA is TGTGCCTGGGGAAGGTTGGGGGTCGGCTACACCTTC. It encodes CAWGRLGVGYTF. This chain uses TRBV30 with TRBJ1-2, with a weak D call TRBD1 (5 bases). The CDR3 length is 12 residues. Germline CDR1 and CDR2: GTSNPN and SVGIG (reference sequence). V lost 5 bases, J lost 8 bases, and 15 bases lay in between. Filled out from reference TRBV30 and TRBJ1-2, the complete variable domain reads SQTIHQWPATLVQPVGSPLSLECTVEGTSNPNLYWYRQAAGRGLQLLFYSVGIGQISSEVPQNLSASRPQDRQFILSSKKLLLSDSGFYLCAWGRLGVGYTFGSGTRLTVV.

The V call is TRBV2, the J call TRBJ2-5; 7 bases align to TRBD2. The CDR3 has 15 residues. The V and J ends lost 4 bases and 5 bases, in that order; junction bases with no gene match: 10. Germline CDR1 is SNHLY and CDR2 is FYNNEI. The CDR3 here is CASSAGLVWQETQYF. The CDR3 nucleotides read TGTGCCAGCAGTGCCGGACTAGTATGGCAGGAGACCCAGTACTTC.

CDR3 loop: CASSGQRTDTQYF. The CDR3 bases are TGTGCCAGCAGCGGACAGAGGACAGATACGCAGTATTTT. This chain connects TRBV6-1 to TRBJ2-3, with D possibly being TRBD1 (6 bases). Trimming pared 6 bases from V and 3 bases from J, leaving 10 bases between. CDR3 length equals 13 residues. Per the germline V gene, CDR1 is MNHNS and CDR2 is SASEGT.

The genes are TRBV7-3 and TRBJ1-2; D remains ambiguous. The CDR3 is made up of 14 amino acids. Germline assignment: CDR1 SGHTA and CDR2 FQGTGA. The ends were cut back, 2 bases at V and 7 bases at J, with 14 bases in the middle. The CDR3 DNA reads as TGTGCCAGCAGCTTAGGACCAGGCGAAGGTGGCTACACCTTC. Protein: CASSLGPGEGGYTF.

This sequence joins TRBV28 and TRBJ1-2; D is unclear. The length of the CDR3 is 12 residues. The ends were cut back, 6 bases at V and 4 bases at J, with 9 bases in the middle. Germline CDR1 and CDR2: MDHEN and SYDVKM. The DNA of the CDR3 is TGTGCCAGCAGGTTGGAGGCCTATGGCTACACCTTC. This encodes CASRLEAYGYTF.

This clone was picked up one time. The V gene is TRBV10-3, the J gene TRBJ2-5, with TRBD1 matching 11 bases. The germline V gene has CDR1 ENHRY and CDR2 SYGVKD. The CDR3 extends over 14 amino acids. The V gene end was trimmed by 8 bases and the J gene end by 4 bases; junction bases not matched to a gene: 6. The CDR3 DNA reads TGTGCCATCGCTTCCGGGACAGGGGGAGAGACCCAGTACTTC. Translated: CAIASGTGGETQYF.

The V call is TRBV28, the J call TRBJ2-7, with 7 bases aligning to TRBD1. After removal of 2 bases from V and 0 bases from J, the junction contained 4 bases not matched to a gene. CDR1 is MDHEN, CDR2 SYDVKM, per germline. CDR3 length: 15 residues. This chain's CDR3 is CASSLTGQDSYEQYF. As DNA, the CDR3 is TGTGCCAGCAGTTTAACAGGACAGGACTCCTACGAGCAGTACTTC.

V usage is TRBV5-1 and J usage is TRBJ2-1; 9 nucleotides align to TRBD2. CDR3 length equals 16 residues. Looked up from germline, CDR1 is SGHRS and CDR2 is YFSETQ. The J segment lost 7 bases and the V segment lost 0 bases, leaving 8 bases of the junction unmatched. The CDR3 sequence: CASSLAPAGGWNEQFF. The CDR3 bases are TGCGCCAGCAGCTTGGCCCCAGCGGGAGGATGGAATGAGCAGTTCTTC.

CDR3 protein: CASSPRDRAGELFF. The CDR3 coding sequence is TGCGCCAGCAGCCCCCGTGACAGGGCCGGGGAGCTGTTTTTT. The chain couples TRBV4-1 to TRBJ2-2; 7 bases are shared with TRBD1. The trim removed 4 bases at V and 6 bases at J, leaving 5 bases unmatched. Germline loops: CDR1 MGHRA, CDR2 YSYEKL. The CDR3 covers 14 residues.

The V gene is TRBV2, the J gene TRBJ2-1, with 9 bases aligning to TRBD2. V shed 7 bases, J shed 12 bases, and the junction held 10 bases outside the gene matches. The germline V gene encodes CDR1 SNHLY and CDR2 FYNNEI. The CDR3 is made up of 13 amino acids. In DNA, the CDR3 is TGTGCCAGCACCACTAGCGGGCTCCCGGGGCAGTTCTTC. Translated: CASTTSGLPGQFF.

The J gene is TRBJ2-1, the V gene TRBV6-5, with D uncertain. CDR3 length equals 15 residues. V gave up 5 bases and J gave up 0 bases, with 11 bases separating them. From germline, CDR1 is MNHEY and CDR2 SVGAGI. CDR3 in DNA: TGTGCCAGCAGTCCAAAATGGGGCTCCTACAATGAGCAGTTCTTC. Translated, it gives CASSPKWGSYNEQFF.

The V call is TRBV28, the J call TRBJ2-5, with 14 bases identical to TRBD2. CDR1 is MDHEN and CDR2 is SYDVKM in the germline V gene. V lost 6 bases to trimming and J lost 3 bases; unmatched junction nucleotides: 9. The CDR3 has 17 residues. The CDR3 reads CASSLGTSGSREETQYF. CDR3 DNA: TGTGCCAGCAGCCTCGGGACTAGCGGGAGCCGAGAAGAGACCCAGTACTTC.

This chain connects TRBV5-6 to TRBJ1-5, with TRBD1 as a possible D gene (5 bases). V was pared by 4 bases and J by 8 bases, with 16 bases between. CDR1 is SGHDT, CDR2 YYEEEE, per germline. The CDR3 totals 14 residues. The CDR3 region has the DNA TGTGCCAGCAGCATACCTACGACCAGGGAGCCCCAGCATTTT. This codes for CASSIPTTREPQHF.

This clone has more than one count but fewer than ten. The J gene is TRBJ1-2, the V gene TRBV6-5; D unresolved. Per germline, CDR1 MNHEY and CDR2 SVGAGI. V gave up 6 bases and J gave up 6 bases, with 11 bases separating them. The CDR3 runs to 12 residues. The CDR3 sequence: CASRLLGNGYTF. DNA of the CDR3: TGTGCCAGCAGGCTTCTAGGGAATGGCTACACCTTC.

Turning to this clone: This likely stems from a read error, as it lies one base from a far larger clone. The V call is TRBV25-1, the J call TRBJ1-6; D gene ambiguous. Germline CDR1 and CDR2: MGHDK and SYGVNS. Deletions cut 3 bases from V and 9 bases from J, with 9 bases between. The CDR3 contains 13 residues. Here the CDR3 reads CASSDLEGSPLHF. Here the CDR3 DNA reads TGTGCCAGCAGTGATCTTGAGGGTTCACCCCTCCACTTT.